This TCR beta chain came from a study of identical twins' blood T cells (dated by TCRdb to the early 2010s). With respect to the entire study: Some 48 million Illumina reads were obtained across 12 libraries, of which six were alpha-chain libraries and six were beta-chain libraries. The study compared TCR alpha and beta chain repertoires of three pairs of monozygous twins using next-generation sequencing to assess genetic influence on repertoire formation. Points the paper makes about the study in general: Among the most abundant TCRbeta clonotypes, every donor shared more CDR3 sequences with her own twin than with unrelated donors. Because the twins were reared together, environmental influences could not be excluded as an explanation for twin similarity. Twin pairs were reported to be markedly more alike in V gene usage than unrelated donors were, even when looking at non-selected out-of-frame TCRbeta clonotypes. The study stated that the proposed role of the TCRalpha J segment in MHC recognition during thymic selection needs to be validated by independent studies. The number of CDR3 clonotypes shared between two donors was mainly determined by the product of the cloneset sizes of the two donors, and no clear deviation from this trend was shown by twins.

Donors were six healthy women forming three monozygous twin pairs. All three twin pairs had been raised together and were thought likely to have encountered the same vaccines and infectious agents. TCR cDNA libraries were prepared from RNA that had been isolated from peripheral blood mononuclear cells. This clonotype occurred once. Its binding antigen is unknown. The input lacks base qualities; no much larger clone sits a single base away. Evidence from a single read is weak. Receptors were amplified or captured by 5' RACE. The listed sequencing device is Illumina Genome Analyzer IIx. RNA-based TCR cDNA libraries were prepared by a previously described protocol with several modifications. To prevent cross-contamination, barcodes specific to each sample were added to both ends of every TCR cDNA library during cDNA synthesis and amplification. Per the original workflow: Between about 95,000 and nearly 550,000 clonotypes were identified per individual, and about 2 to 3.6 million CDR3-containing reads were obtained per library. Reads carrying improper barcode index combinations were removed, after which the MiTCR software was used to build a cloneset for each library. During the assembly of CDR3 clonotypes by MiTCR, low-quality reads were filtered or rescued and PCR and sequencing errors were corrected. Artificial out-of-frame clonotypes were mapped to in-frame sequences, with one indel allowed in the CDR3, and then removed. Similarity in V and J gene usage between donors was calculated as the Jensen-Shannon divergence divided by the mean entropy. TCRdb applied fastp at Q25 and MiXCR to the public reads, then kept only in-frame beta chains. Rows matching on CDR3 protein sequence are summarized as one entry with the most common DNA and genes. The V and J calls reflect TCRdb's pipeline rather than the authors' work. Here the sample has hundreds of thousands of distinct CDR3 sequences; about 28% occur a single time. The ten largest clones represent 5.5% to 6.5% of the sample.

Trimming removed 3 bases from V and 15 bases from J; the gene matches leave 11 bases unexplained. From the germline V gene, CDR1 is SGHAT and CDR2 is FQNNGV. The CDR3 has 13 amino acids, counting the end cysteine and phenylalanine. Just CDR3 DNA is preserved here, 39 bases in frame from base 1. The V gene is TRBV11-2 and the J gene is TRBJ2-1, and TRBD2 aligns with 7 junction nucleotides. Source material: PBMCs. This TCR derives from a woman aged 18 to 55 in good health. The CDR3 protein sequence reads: CASSLGAGVFRFF. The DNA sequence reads TGTGCCAGCAGCTTGGGCGCGGGAGTCTTTCGGTTCTTC.